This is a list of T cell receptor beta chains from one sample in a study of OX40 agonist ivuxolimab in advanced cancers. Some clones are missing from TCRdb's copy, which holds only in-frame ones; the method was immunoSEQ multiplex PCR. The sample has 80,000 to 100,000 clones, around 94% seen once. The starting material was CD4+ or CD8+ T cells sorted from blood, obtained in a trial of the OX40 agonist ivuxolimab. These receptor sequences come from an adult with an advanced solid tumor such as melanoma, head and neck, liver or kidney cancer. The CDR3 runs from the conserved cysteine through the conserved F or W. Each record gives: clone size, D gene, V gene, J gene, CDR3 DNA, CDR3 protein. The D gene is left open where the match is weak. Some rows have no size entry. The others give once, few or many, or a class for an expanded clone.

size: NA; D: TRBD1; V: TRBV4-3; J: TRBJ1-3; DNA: TGCGCCAGCAGCCAGGACATGGCTCCACAGGGGGCTGGAAACACCATATATTTT; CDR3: CASSQDMAPQGAGNTIYF
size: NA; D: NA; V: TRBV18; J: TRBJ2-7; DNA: TGTGCCAGCTCACCGTCCGGGATGTGGGAGCAGTACTTC; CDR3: CASSPSGMWEQYF
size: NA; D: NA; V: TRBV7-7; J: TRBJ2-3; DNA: TGTGCTAGCAGCTTAGCAGGGGTTTTCACAGATACGCAGTATTTT; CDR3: CASSLAGVFTDTQYF
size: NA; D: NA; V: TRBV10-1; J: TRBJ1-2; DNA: TGCGCCAGCAGTTCGGGAGCCGGAAACTATGGCTACACCTTC; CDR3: CASSSGAGNYGYTF
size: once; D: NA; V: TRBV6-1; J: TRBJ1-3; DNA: TGTGCCAGCAGTGAAGGCAGGGGCCACTCTGGAAACACCATATATTTT; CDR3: CASSEGRGHSGNTIYF
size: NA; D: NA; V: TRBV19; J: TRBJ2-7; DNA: TGTGCCAGTAGTAGGTTTCGGGAAGAGCAGTACTTC; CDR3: CASSRFREEQYF
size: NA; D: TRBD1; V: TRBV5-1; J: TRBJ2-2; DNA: TGCGCCAGCAGTTCGGGACAGGGGAACACCGGGGAGCTGTTTTTT; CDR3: CASSSGQGNTGELFF
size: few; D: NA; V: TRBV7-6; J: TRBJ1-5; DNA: TGTGCCAGCAGCTGGAGGCAGGATCAGCCCCAGCATTTT; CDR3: CASSWRQDQPQHF
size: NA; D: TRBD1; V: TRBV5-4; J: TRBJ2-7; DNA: TGTGCCAGCAGCTTAGACAGGGTTGGGGAGCAGTACTTC; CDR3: CASSLDRVGEQYF
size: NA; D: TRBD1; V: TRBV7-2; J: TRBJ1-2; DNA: TGTGCCAGCAGCTTAGAACAGGGGGGTGGCTACACCTTC; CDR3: CASSLEQGGGYTF
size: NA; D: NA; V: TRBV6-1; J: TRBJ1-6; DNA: TGTGCCAGCAACGGGCAGGGAGGTTCACCCCTCCACTTT; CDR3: CASNGQGGSPLHF
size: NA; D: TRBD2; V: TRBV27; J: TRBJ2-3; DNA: TGTGCCAGCAGTCGCACTAGCGGGAGGATCGCAGATACGCAGTATTTT; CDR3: CASSRTSGRIADTQYF
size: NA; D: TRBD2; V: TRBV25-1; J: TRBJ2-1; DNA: TGTGCCAGCAGTTCCGGGGGGATGGGGAATGAGCAGTTCTTC; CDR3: CASSSGGMGNEQFF
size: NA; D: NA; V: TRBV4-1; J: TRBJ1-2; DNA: TGCGCCAGCAGCCAAGCCCCCCCGGGCCATTATGGCTACACCTTC; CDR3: CASSQAPPGHYGYTF
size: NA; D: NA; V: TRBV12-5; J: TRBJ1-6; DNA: TGTGCTAGTGGTTTGGCCTATAATTCACCCCTCCACTTT; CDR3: CASGLAYNSPLHF
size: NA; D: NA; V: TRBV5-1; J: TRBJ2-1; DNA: TGCGCCAGCAGCTCCCCCTCCAGGGCGTTTAACTACAATGAGCAGTTCTTC; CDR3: CASSSPSRAFNYNEQFF
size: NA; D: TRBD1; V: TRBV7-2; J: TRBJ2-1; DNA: TGTGCCAGCAGCACCGACAGGGGGCGCTTCGATGAGCAGTTCTTC; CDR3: CASSTDRGRFDEQFF
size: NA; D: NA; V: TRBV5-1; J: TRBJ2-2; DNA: TGCGCCAGCAGCTTGGTGGGGGGACTGACCGGGGAGCTGTTTTTT; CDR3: CASSLVGGLTGELFF
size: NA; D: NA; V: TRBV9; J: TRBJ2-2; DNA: TGTGCCAGCAGCGTAGCTCCCCCGGGCCGAGGGACTGGGGAGCTGTTTTTT; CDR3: CASSVAPPGRGTGELFF
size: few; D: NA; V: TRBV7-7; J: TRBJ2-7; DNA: TGTGCCAGCAGCCCCACGGATGGAGATGGCTACGAGCAGTACTTC; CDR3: CASSPTDGDGYEQYF